This T cell receptor beta chain derives from a study of blood T cell repertoires in COVID-19. Turning to the study itself: The United States, Italy and Spain were the sources of the acute and convalescent COVID-19 samples.

V was pared by 8 bases and J by 0 bases, with 14 bases between. Germline V gene lookup returns CDR1 MNHEY and CDR2 SVGAGI. The CDR3 spans 15 residues. In the original analysis: By means of reference gene primer amplification, nucleated cell counts were estimated. Produced via immunoSEQ multiplex PCR; TCRdb's table is partial and in-frame only. That table gives V, J and clone size, and the DNA gave D and trimming. The sample consists of approximately 75,000 clones, roughly 70% of them appearing once. The sequence was collected from a human donor with acute or convalescent COVID-19. The donor label of this sample is uncertain. Material for sequencing was peripheral blood. This chain joins TRBV6-5 and TRBJ1-3, with unresolved D. In DNA, the CDR3 is TGTGCCAGCGGACTTGGCTCCAGCTCTGGAAACACCATATATTTT. Translation gives CASGLGSSSGNTIYF.